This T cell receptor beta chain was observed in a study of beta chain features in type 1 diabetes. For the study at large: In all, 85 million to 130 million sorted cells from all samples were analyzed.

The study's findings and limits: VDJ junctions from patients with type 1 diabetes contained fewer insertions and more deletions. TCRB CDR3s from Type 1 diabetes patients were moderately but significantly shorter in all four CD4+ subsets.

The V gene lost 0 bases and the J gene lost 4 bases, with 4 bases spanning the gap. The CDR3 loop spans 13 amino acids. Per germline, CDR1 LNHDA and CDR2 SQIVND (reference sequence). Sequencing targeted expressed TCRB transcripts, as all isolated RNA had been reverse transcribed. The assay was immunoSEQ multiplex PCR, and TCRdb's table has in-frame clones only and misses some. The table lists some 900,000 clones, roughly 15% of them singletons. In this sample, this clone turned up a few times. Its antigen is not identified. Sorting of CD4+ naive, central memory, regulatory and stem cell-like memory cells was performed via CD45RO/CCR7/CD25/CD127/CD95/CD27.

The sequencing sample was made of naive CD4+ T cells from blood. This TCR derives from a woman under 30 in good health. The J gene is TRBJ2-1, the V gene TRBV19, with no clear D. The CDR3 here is CASSIELYNEQFF. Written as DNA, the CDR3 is TGTGCCAGTAGTATAGAGTTGTACAATGAGCAGTTCTTC.